This TCR beta chain is drawn from a study of shared clonotypes between healthy human individuals. Study-wide context: Every donor yielded three CD4 naive, three CD4 memory, two CD8 naive and one CD8 memory plate.

This CDR3 contains 12 residues. From germline, CDR1 is MDHEN and CDR2 SYDVKM. This clone occurred once. Antigen specificity is unknown. Germline and junction disagree at one end, which may indicate a read error. Points from the study as a whole: The authors expected sequencing depth to affect clonotype sharing among donors. Naive subsets generally exceeded memory subsets in estimated richness.

Method: immunoSEQ multiplex PCR; TCRdb's copy keeps in-frame clones and lacks some. The data show millions of clones, more than 80% seen once. This TCR came from a young man in good health. The sample consisted of naive CD4+ T cells sorted from blood. Sample subset: CD45RA+ positively selected. The chain uses TRBV28 and TRBJ1-5; D is ambiguous. CDR3 region: CASNLEVGVPYF. DNA of the CDR3: TGTGCCAGCAACCTCGAAGTTGGAGTGCCGTATTTT.